This TCR beta chain was sequenced for a study of blood T cell repertoires in COVID-19. Measured with immunoSEQ multiplex PCR; TCRdb has only the in-frame clones, and not every one. This sample yields 75,000 to 95,000 clones, of which around 67% are seen a single time; 3.9% belongs to the top ten. CDR3 length: 14 residues. CDR1 LNHDA and CDR2 SQIVND come from the germline V gene (reference sequence). The trim removed 3 bases at V and 14 bases at J, leaving 11 bases unmatched. This clonotype was sampled from a man between 65 and 85 years old with COVID-19, enrolled during active disease. The rearrangement joins TRBV19 to TRBJ2-1; the match to TRBD2 covers 9 bases. Sequences were obtained from peripheral blood. For the CDR3, the DNA is TGTGCCAGTAGTATCGGGAGCGCGGGAGGGGGGGAGTTCTTC. Protein sequence: CASSIGSAGGGEFF.